These 23 T cell receptor beta chains were all obtained from the same sample, sequenced in a study of blood T cells in healthy people across ages. Then a second PCR, running roughly 7 to 11 cycles, was carried out with a sample-barcoded 5' primer and a J-beta primer mix. A single record per CDR3 protein comes from TCRdb applying MiXCR to the 5' RACE reads. Counted here are approximately 800,000 distinct CDR3 sequences, around 34% occurring once; the ten biggest clones make up 13%. Sequencing was done on a sample of blood. The receptors originated from a man in his late teens or twenties in good health.

The chain is built from TRBV3-1 and TRBJ1-1; D unclear. The germline V gene has CDR1 LGHDT and CDR2 YNNKEL (reference sequence). The V and J ends lost 1 base and 5 bases respectively, with 5 bases between them. This CDR3 has 12 amino acids. The CDR3 nucleotides are TGTGCCAGCAGCCAAGTGGCGACTGAAGCTTTCTTT. Translated, it gives CASSQVATEAFF.

This clonotype occurred many times. This chain uses TRBV10-3 with TRBJ1-2; unclear D gene. In germline, CDR1 is ENHRY, CDR2 SYGVKD. The CDR3 runs to 12 residues. V gave up 3 bases and J gave up 8 bases, with 10 bases separating them. CDR3 residues: CAISEYDAGYTF. CDR3 bases: TGTGCCATCAGTGAATACGATGCGGGCTACACCTTC.

The chain links TRBV6-2 or TRBV6-3 to TRBJ1-2; D unclear. The CDR3 covers 14 residues. Germline lookup yields CDR1 MNHEY and CDR2 SVGEGT. V lost 4 bases and J 2 bases, leaving 11 bases between the germline ends. The DNA for the CDR3 is TGTGCCAGCAGTTTCCCCCTTGGGAACTATGGCTACACCTTC. Its translation is CASSFPLGNYGYTF.

This clonotype turned up a few times. The chain employs TRBV12-3 or TRBV12-4 and TRBJ1-6; D is unclear. The CDR3 contains 14 residues. Between the trimmed V and J ends, which lost 4 bases and 8 bases, there was a span of 12 bases. CDR3 sequence: CASSSTRIDSPLHF. CDR3 nucleotides: TGTGCCAGCAGTTCGACAAGGATCGATTCACCCCTCCACTTT.

The rearrangement uses TRBV5-8 and TRBJ2-1; 9 bases map to TRBD2. Germline values: CDR1 SGHTS, CDR2 YDEGEE. CDR3 length equals 15 residues. V lost 4 bases and J lost 1; bases outside the gene matches: 3. CDR3 sequence reads: CASSGGGASYNEQFF. CDR3 bases: TGTGCCAGCAGCGGCGGGGGGGCGTCCTACAATGAGCAGTTCTTC.

This clonotype has just a few counts. The CDR3 here is CASSPDIHNSPLHF. The CDR3 DNA reads TGTGCCAGCAGCCCCGACATCCATAATTCACCCCTCCACTTT. The V gene is TRBV7-3, the J gene TRBJ1-6; no reliable D call. The CDR3 runs 14 residues. V lost 5 bases and J 5 bases, leaving 10 bases between the germline ends. The germline gives CDR1 SGHTA, CDR2 FQGTGA.

The chain couples TRBV7-9 to TRBJ1-4; D is unresolved. V was pared by 2 bases and J by 0 bases, with 10 bases between. Germline-derived CDR1 and CDR2 are SEHNR and FQNEAQ (reference sequence). This CDR3 has 16 residues. The DNA of the CDR3 is TGTGCCAGCAGCTTAATTGGAGGTTCAACTAATGAAAAACTGTTTTTT. It encodes CASSLIGGSTNEKLFF.

This clonotype was counted at least ten times. The chain employs TRBV29-1 and TRBJ2-1; D ambiguous. The germline gives CDR1 SQVTM, CDR2 ANQGSEA. CDR3 length: 11 residues. Deletions cut 4 bases from V and 7 bases from J, with 8 bases between. CDR3 bases: TGCAGCGTTGTGGTTTTGAATGAGCAGTTCTTC. Translating gives CSVVVLNEQFF.

This clonotype was recorded at least ten times. V is TRBV6-2 or TRBV6-3 and J is TRBJ2-3; 7 bases map to TRBD2. This CDR3 has 16 residues. CDR1 is MNHEY, CDR2 SVGEGT, per germline. The V segment lost 4 bases and the J segment 0 bases; nucleotides outside the gene matches: 7. The CDR3 loop reads CASSSGLVGSTDTQYF. In DNA form, the CDR3 reads TGTGCCAGCAGTTCCGGACTAGTAGGAAGCACAGATACGCAGTATTTT.

This clonotype has a handful of counts. The chain joins TRBV25-1 to TRBJ1-2; D ambiguous. The germline V gene encodes CDR1 MGHDK and CDR2 SYGVNS. The CDR3 totals 12 residues. The V end was cut by 0 bases, the J end by 8 bases, with 7 bases between. CDR3 loop: CASSEYGQGYTF. The CDR3 DNA reads as TGTGCCAGCAGTGAATACGGGCAAGGCTACACCTTC.

J is TRBJ1-4 and V is TRBV4-3; D is uncertain. In germline, CDR1 is LGHNA, CDR2 YSLEER. V lost 1 base, J lost 0 bases, and 24 bases lay in between. The CDR3 extends over 21 amino acids. The CDR3 here is CASSQGSAWTPSIATNEKLFF. CDR3 DNA sequence: TGCGCCAGCAGCCAAGGATCCGCATGGACGCCGTCAATCGCAACTAATGAAAAACTGTTTTTT.

Only a few counts were recorded for this clonotype. The J gene is TRBJ1-1, the V gene TRBV12-3 or TRBV12-4; 7 nucleotides agree with TRBD1. The CDR3 is 14 residues long. Trimming at V came to 6 bases and at J to 4 bases, leaving 8 bases not matched to a gene. The DNA of the CDR3 is TGTGCCAGCAGCAATACAGGGGCGAGCACTGAAGCTTTCTTT. It encodes CASSNTGASTEAFF.

The chain combines TRBV12-3 or TRBV12-4 with TRBJ2-3, with TRBD2 matching 7 bases. The trim removed 6 bases at V and 7 bases at J, leaving 10 bases unmatched. This CDR3 is 14 amino acids long. The CDR3 nucleotides read TGTGCCAGCAGCAACGGGGGAGGGTTGAATACGCAGTATTTT. Translation: CASSNGGGLNTQYF.

This clonotype was detected ten times or more. The rearrangement links TRBV6-6 to TRBJ1-2; D not certain. V lost 7 bases and J 0 bases, leaving 12 bases between the germline ends. CDR1 is MNHNY and CDR2 is SVGAGI in the germline V gene (reference sequence). The CDR3 has 14 residues. The CDR3 DNA reads as TGTGCCAGCACCCTAGTCGCCACTAACTATGGCTACACCTTC. This sequence encodes CASTLVATNYGYTF.

The chain combines TRBV27 with TRBJ2-5; TRBD1 matches at 10 bases. The J call may be incorrect, as the DNA end agrees better with TRBJ2-7. Germline CDR1 reads MNHEY; CDR2 reads SMNVEV (reference sequence). The CDR3 length is 15 residues. The CDR3 sequence is CASRPGTGVFYEQYF. CDR3 bases: TGTGCCAGCAGACCCGGGACAGGGGTTTTCTACGAGCAGTACTTC.

This clonotype came up many times. The rearrangement links TRBV10-3 to TRBJ2-4; 9 bases fit TRBD1. This CDR3 has 15 amino acids. Losses at the gene ends were 5 bases for V and 3 bases for J; bases not matched to a gene: 5. Germline V CDR1 and CDR2: ENHRY, SYGVKD. DNA for the CDR3: TGTGCCATCAGTACAGGGGGCGCTGACAAAAACATTCAGTACTTC. Translation gives CAISTGGADKNIQYF.

Of note for this clonotype: Given a much more abundant clone one base away, this may be a read error. The V call is TRBV28, the J call TRBJ2-7; D is unresolved. Germline CDR1 and CDR2: MDHEN and SYDVKM. The CDR3 extends over 12 amino acids. CDR3 nucleotide sequence: TGTGCCGGCAGTCCCCCAGATTACGAGCAGTACTTC. Amino acids: CAGSPPDYEQYF.

The chain employs TRBV2 and TRBJ1-5; 7 bases are shared with TRBD1. Germline V gene sequence: CDR1 SNHLY, CDR2 FYNNEI. V was pared by 1 base and J by 1 base, with 7 bases of the junction left unmatched. CDR3 size: 17 residues. The CDR3 sequence is CASSEEAGQTSNQPQHF. CDR3 DNA: TGTGCCAGCAGTGAAGAGGCGGGACAGACAAGCAATCAGCCCCAGCATTTT.

This clonotype was seen a few times. The genes are TRBV27 and TRBJ1-2; 7 nucleotides agree with TRBD1. This CDR3 is 13 amino acids long. V shed 5 bases and J 6 bases; nucleotides not matched to a gene: 6. Germline values: CDR1 MNHEY, CDR2 SMNVEV (reference sequence). The CDR3 DNA is TGTGCCAGCAGTGTCCAGGGGGGGCATGGCTACACCTTC. It translates to CASSVQGGHGYTF.

The chain links TRBV7-8 to TRBJ1-1; D ambiguous. Germline values: CDR1 SGHVS, CDR2 FQNEAQ. This CDR3 has 13 residues. V was clipped by 8 bases and J by 3 bases, with 13 bases between them. In nucleotides, the CDR3 is TGTGCCAGCTCAAGGGTCACTTACACTGAAGCTTTCTTT. Translated: CASSRVTYTEAFF. The full variable domain, with the rest looked up from reference TRBV7-8 and TRBJ1-1, is GAGVSQSPRYKVAKRGQDVALRCDPISGHVSLFWYQQALGQGPEFLTYFQNEAQLDKSGLPSDRFFAERPEGSVSTLKIQRTQQEDSAVYLCASSRVTYTEAFFGQGTRLTVV.

Details on this clonotype: With a much larger clone just one base away, this may be a read error. This sequence joins TRBV4-1 and TRBJ2-7; D is perhaps TRBD2 (6 bases). Germline assignment: CDR1 MGHRA and CDR2 YSYEKL. V lost 1 base and J lost 7, with 14 bases in between. This CDR3 comprises 14 residues. This chain's CDR3 is CASSQAAGYNEQYF. The CDR3 DNA is TGCGCCAGCAGCCAAGCGGCGGGGTACAATGAGCAGTACTTC.

The chain recombines TRBV5-1 with TRBJ1-1, with D possibly matching TRBD1 (6 bases). The V gene lost 0 bases and the J gene lost 1 base, with 19 bases spanning the gap. Germline CDR1 and CDR2: SGHRS and YFSETQ. The CDR3 sequence is 18 residues long. The CDR3 sequence is CASSLALGGGRKNTEAFF. The CDR3 region has the DNA TGCGCCAGCAGCTTGGCTTTGGGAGGGGGGCGAAAGAACACTGAAGCTTTCTTT.

This chain connects TRBV11-1 to TRBJ1-5; 8 bases agree with TRBD1. The V and J ends lost 5 bases and 6 bases, in that order; junction bases with no gene match: 6. There are 14 residues in the CDR3. Germline V CDR1 and CDR2: SGHAT, FQDESV (reference sequence). The CDR3 reads CASSMTGTGQPQHF. CDR3 nucleotides: TGTGCCAGCAGCATGACAGGGACAGGTCAGCCCCAGCATTTT.